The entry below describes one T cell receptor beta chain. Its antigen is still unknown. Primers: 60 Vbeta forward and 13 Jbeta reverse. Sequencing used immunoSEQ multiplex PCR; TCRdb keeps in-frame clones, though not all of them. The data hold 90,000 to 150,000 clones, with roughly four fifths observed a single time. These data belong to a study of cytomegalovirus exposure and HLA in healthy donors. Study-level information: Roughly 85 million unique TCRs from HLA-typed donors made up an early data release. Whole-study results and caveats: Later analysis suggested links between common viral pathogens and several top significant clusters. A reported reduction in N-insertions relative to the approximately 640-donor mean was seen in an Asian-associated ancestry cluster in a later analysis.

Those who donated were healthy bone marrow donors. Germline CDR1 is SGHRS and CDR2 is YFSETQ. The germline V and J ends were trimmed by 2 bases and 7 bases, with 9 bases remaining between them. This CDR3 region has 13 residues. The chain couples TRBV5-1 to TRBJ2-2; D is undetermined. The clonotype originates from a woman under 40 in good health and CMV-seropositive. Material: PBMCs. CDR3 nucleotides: TGCGCCAGCAGCTTCGAGACGGGCGGGGAGCTGTTTTTT. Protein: CASSFETGGELFF.